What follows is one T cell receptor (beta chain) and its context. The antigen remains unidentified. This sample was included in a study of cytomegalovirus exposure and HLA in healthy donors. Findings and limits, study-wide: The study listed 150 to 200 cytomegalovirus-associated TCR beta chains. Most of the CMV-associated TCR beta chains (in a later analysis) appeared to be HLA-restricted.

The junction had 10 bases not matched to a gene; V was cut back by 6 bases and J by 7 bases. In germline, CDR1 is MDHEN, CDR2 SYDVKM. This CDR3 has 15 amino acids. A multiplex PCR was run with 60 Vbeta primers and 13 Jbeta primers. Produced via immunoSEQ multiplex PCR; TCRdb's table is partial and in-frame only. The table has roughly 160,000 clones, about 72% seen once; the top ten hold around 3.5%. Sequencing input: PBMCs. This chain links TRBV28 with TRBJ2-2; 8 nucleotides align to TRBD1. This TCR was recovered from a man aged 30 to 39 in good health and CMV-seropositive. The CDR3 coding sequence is TGTGCCAGCAGCACCGGGACAGGAGGGATCGGGGAGCTGTTTTTT. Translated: CASSTGTGGIGELFF.